Below, 30 T cell receptor beta chains from the same sample are listed, as sequenced in a study of shared clonotypes between healthy human individuals (dated by TCRdb to between 2020 and 2021). Library method: the immunoSEQ multiplex PCR assay. TCRdb re-hosts the immuneACCESS table, in-frame sequences only. Its copies lack some clones; in the studies checked, an unresolved V gene accounts for under half of them, and the cause for the rest is not known. Here the sample has 600,000 or so clones; roughly 95% occur a single time. Together, the top ten hold 0.11% of the sample. For the CD8 naive samples, CD45RO-negative cells were positively selected for CCR7, yielding a CD45RA+CCR7+ population from which TemRA cells were excluded. Sequenced material: naive CD8+ T cells sorted from blood. The cell subset or site label on this specimen signifies: CD45RA+CCR7+. The receptors stem from a woman younger than 45 in good health.

The chain uses TRBV28 and TRBJ2-1; TRBD2 matches 13 bases. The CDR3 loop spans 15 amino acids. Germline V gene lookup returns CDR1 MDHEN and CDR2 SYDVKM. V gave up 5 bases and J gave up 9 bases; unmatched junction bases: 7. CDR3 residues: CASSIRTSGSAEQFF. In nucleotides, the CDR3 is TGTGCCAGCAGTATACGGACTAGCGGGAGTGCTGAGCAGTTCTTC. Together with reference TRBV28 and TRBJ2-1, the CDR3 gives the full variable domain: DVKVTQSSRYLVKRTGEKVFLECVQDMDHENMFWYRQDPGLGLRLIYFSYDVKMKEKGDIPEGYSVSREKKERFSLILESASTNQTSMYLCASSIRTSGSAEQFFGPGTRLTVL.

This chain links TRBV4-1 with TRBJ1-1; perhaps TRBD1 as D (6 bases). Germline lookup yields CDR1 MGHRA and CDR2 YSYEKL. V was shortened by 2 bases and J by 4 bases, with 14 bases between the two germline ends. The CDR3 loop spans 15 amino acids. The CDR3 sequence is CASSQKPQGSTEAFF. DNA for the CDR3: TGCGCCAGCAGCCAAAAACCCCAGGGGAGCACTGAAGCTTTCTTT.

The gene calls are TRBV11-2 and TRBJ2-1; tentative D call: TRBD2 (5 bases). Germline values: CDR1 SGHAT, CDR2 FQNNGV. V was pared by 3 bases and J by 2 bases, with 8 bases between. The CDR3 has 14 amino acids. CDR3 in amino acids: CASSFFGAYNEQFF. CDR3 nucleotides: TGTGCCAGCAGCTTTTTCGGGGCCTACAATGAGCAGTTCTTC.

The chain combines TRBV4-1 with TRBJ2-7, with D uncertain. The CDR3 has 13 amino acids. Trimming cost V 1 base and J 4 bases, with 8 bases left between them. CDR1 is MGHRA, CDR2 YSYEKL, per germline. CDR3 sequence (DNA): TGCGCCAGCAGCCAAGGCCCTTTTTACGAGCAGTACTTC. Its translation is CASSQGPFYEQYF.

This clone was observed once. The chain recombines TRBV6-1 with TRBJ2-7; perhaps TRBD2 as D (6 bases). CDR1 MNHNS and CDR2 SASEGT come from the germline V gene. V lost 8 bases to trimming and J lost 7 bases, with 21 bases between them. This CDR3 spans 14 amino acids. CDR3 loop: CASDPSREIKEQYF. CDR3 sequence (DNA): TGTGCCAGCGACCCCTCACGGGAGATTAAGGAGCAGTACTTC.

This rearrangement joins TRBV5-1 to TRBJ2-6; 8 positions match TRBD1. CDR1 SGHRS and CDR2 YFSETQ come from the germline V gene. This CDR3 spans 17 amino acids. The J segment lost 0 bases and the V segment lost 4 bases, leaving 6 bases of the junction unmatched. The CDR3 loop reads CASSPGQGNSGANVLTF. Written as DNA, the CDR3 is TGCGCCAGCAGCCCAGGACAGGGAAACTCTGGGGCCAACGTCCTGACTTTC.

The chain is built from TRBV7-9 and TRBJ1-1, with a tentative D call TRBD1 (5 bases). Trimming left V 5 bases short and J 1 base short, with 14 bases between. The CDR3 runs 15 residues. Germline CDR1 SEHNR, CDR2 FQNEAQ (reference sequence). CDR3 amino acids: CASSTLDRPNTEAFF. The CDR3 DNA sequence: TGTGCCAGCAGCACTCTCGACAGACCGAACACTGAAGCTTTCTTT. Together with reference TRBV7-9 and TRBJ1-1, the CDR3 gives the full variable domain: DTGVSQNPRHKITKRGQNVTFRCDPISEHNRLYWYRQTLGQGPEFLTYFQNEAQLEKSRLLSDRFSAERPKGSFSTLEIQRTEQGDSAMYLCASSTLDRPNTEAFFGQGTRLTVV.

The J gene is TRBJ2-5, the V gene TRBV15, with D possibly being TRBD1 or TRBD2 (6 bases each). TRBJ2-7 explains the end of the DNA better; the J call may be wrong. The germline V gene encodes CDR1 LNHNV and CDR2 YYDKDF (reference sequence). The CDR3 loop spans 15 amino acids. The CDR3 DNA sequence: TGTGCCACCGCGGACGGAGGGGGACGAGTCGACGAGCAGTACTTC. Protein product: CATADGGGRVDEQYF.

CDR3 sequence: CASSSLAVWEQYF. For the CDR3, the DNA is TGTGCCAGCAGCTCTCTAGCGGTTTGGGAGCAGTACTTC. The V gene is TRBV7-2, the J gene TRBJ2-7, with 7 bases fitting TRBD2. CDR1 is SGHTA and CDR2 is FQGNSA in the germline V gene. Germline trimming cut 4 bases from V and 7 bases from J; bases unmatched to any gene: 7. The CDR3 is 13 residues long.

This chain links TRBV2 with TRBJ1-5; D unresolved. With 7 bases removed from V and 7 bases from J, the gap between germline ends came to 14 bases. Germline values: CDR1 SNHLY, CDR2 FYNNEI. The CDR3 is made up of 13 amino acids. CDR3: CASTEGNAQPQHF. CDR3 sequence (DNA): TGTGCCAGCACCGAAGGGAACGCACAGCCCCAGCATTTT.

The CDR3 loop reads CASSLDSPAEQYF. CDR3 nucleotides: TGTGCCAGCAGCTTAGACTCTCCCGCCGAGCAGTACTTC. The chain carries TRBV7-9 and TRBJ2-7, with D hard to call. The V gene lost 1 base and the J gene lost 6 bases, with 10 bases spanning the gap. The CDR3 spans 13 residues. Germline values: CDR1 SEHNR, CDR2 FQNEAQ (reference sequence).

V gene TRBV29-1 combines with J gene TRBJ2-6, with D possibly matching TRBD2 (5 bases). CDR3 length equals 14 residues. The V and J ends lost 8 bases and 0 bases respectively, with 11 bases between them. CDR1 and CDR2 (germline): SQVTM, ANQGSEA. Here the CDR3 reads CSSDGLSGANVLTF. In DNA, the CDR3 is TGCAGCTCGGACGGACTCTCTGGGGCCAACGTCCTGACTTTC.

The gene calls are TRBV27 and TRBJ2-3; D remains unclear. V shed 8 bases and J shed 4 bases, with 13 bases lying between them. The germline CDR1 and CDR2 sequences are MNHEY and SMNVEV (reference sequence). CDR3 length: 13 residues. CDR3 sequence: CASRVRSADTQYF. CDR3 sequence (DNA): TGTGCCAGCCGGGTCCGGTCGGCAGATACGCAGTATTTT.

J is TRBJ1-2 and V is TRBV11-3; TRBD1 aligns across 11 bases. With V trimmed by 6 bases and J by 8 bases, 8 bases remained unmatched. The germline CDR1 and CDR2 sequences are SGHNT and YENEEA. CDR3 length: 14 amino acids. This chain's CDR3 is CASSIRDRGDGYTF. For the CDR3, the DNA is TGTGCCAGCAGTATCCGGGACAGGGGGGACGGCTACACCTTC. Complete variable domain (other parts from reference TRBV11-3 and TRBJ1-2): EAGVVQSPRYKIIEKKQPVAFWCNPISGHNTLYWYLQNLGQGPELLIRYENEEAVDDSQLPKDRFSAERLKGVDSTLKIQPAELGDSAVYLCASSIRDRGDGYTFGSGTRLTVV.

The CDR3 nucleotides are TGTGCCAGCAGTTACTCAGGGGCAGGGGGTTTAGACACCATATATTTT. It is translated as CASSYSGAGGLDTIYF. V usage is TRBV6-5 and J usage is TRBJ1-3; the match to TRBD1 covers 7 bases. The germline V gene has CDR1 MNHEY and CDR2 SVGAGI. This CDR3 contains 16 residues. V lost 0 bases and J lost 8; bases outside the gene matches: 10.

In regard to this clone: Additional DNA sequences in this sample encode the identical CDR3. The rearrangement links TRBV5-5 to TRBJ2-7, with a possible D match to TRBD2 (5 bases). Between the trimmed V and J ends, which lost 1 base and 2 bases, there was a span of 7 bases. This CDR3 is built from 13 residues. In germline, CDR1 is SGHKS, CDR2 YYEKEE (reference sequence). The CDR3 sequence: CASSLRDPYEQYF. The DNA for the CDR3 is TGTGCCAGCAGCTTGCGGGATCCCTACGAGCAGTACTTC.

The chain uses TRBV13 and TRBJ1-2; 9 bases are shared with TRBD1. J was trimmed by 6 bases and V by 5 bases; bases with no gene match: 10. Germline loops: CDR1 PRHDT, CDR2 FYEKMQ (reference sequence). The CDR3 has 15 residues. CDR3 nucleotide sequence: TGTGCCAGCAGCGACAGGGGGGCCTCTATACATGGCTACACCTTC. Protein sequence: CASSDRGASIHGYTF.

CDR3 DNA sequence: TGTGCCAGCAGCTACCCCCCTAGCGGGAGGGCTGATTACGAGCAGTACTTC. It yields the protein CASSYPPSGRADYEQYF. The V and J genes are TRBV7-8 and TRBJ2-7; TRBD2 matches at 12 bases. Looked up from germline, CDR1 is SGHVS and CDR2 is FQNEAQ. This CDR3 contains 17 residues. J was trimmed by 4 bases and V by 4 bases; bases with no gene match: 11. Full variable domain (outside the CDR3, taken from reference TRBV7-8 and TRBJ2-7): GAGVSQSPRYKVAKRGQDVALRCDPISGHVSLFWYQQALGQGPEFLTYFQNEAQLDKSGLPSDRFFAERPEGSVSTLKIQRTQQEDSAVYLCASSYPPSGRADYEQYFGPGTRLTVT.

This CDR3 reads CASSTSEAWNEKLFF. The CDR3 coding sequence is TGTGCCAGCAGCACCTCGGAGGCTTGGAATGAAAAACTGTTTTTT. The J gene is TRBJ1-4, the V gene TRBV28; unclear D gene. This CDR3 is built from 15 residues. Trimming left V 6 bases short and J 5 bases short, with 16 bases between. Germline V gene sequence: CDR1 MDHEN, CDR2 SYDVKM.

In regard to this clone: Other DNA sequences in the same sample also yield this CDR3. V usage is TRBV27 and J usage is TRBJ1-2, with 8 bases matching TRBD1. Per germline, CDR1 MNHEY and CDR2 SMNVEV (reference sequence). Unmatched junction bases numbered 0, after V lost 3 bases and J lost 0 bases. This CDR3 has 14 amino acids. The CDR3 DNA reads as TGTGCCAGCAGTTTGACAGGGGCTAACTATGGCTACACCTTC. It is translated as CASSLTGANYGYTF.

The chain carries TRBV29-1 and TRBJ2-3; 13 bases are shared with TRBD2. V dropped 4 bases and J dropped 3; count of bases not matched to a gene: 1. The CDR3 loop spans 14 amino acids. The germline V gene has CDR1 SQVTM and CDR2 ANQGSEA. The CDR3 here is CSVGTSGRTDTQYF. CDR3 nucleotide sequence: TGCAGCGTTGGGACTAGCGGGAGAACAGATACGCAGTATTTT.

The J gene is TRBJ1-2, the V gene TRBV7-9, with 7 bases aligning to TRBD1. The V and J ends lost 6 bases and 3 bases, in that order; junction bases with no gene match: 13. This CDR3 is 16 amino acids long. CDR1 and CDR2 (germline): SEHNR, FQNEAQ (reference sequence). The CDR3, as DNA: TGTGCCAGCAGTCCACCGACAGGGCGATGGCACTATGGCTACACCTTC. Translated: CASSPPTGRWHYGYTF.

This chain connects TRBV30 to TRBJ2-5; D ambiguous. The CDR3 sequence is 15 residues long. Trimming took off 0 bases at V and 2 bases at J, with 13 bases between the two ends. The germline V gene encodes CDR1 GTSNPN and CDR2 SVGIG (reference sequence). CDR3 bases: TGTGCCTGGAGTGTACTTAAGGGCTTTCAAGAGACCCAGTACTTC. Residues: CAWSVLKGFQETQYF.

The V call is TRBV7-9, the J call TRBJ1-4; D is unresolved. V dropped 4 bases and J dropped 3 bases, with 12 bases sitting between them. The CDR3 is made up of 15 amino acids. Germline assignment: CDR1 SEHNR and CDR2 FQNEAQ (reference sequence). CDR3 sequence reads: CASSSRRDANEKLFF. CDR3 in DNA: TGTGCCAGCAGCTCGAGGCGGGATGCTAATGAAAAACTGTTTTTT.

This chain uses TRBV5-5 with TRBJ1-1; D remains unclear. This CDR3 is built from 14 residues. Trimming removed 0 bases from V and 1 base from J, with 7 bases in between. Germline CDR1 reads SGHKS; CDR2 reads YYEKEE (reference sequence). CDR3 region: CASSLAIRNTEAFF. Written as DNA, the CDR3 is TGTGCCAGCAGCTTGGCGATCCGGAACACTGAAGCTTTCTTT.

The rearrangement joins TRBV19 to TRBJ2-6, with unresolved D. The CDR3 extends over 18 amino acids. The V end was cut by 11 bases, the J end by 0 bases, with 23 bases between. Germline-derived CDR1 and CDR2 are LNHDA and SQIVND (reference sequence). The CDR3: CAGNIGLRNGSGANVLTF. Here the CDR3 DNA reads TGTGCCGGCAATATTGGGCTCCGGAATGGCTCTGGGGCCAACGTCCTGACTTTC.

This sequence joins TRBV27 and TRBJ2-3; 8 bases line up with TRBD1. After removal of 5 bases from V and 7 bases from J, the junction contained 11 bases not matched to a gene. There are 15 residues in the CDR3. Germline loops: CDR1 MNHEY, CDR2 SMNVEV (reference sequence). CDR3 in amino acids: CASSPRTGLGNTQYF. In DNA, the CDR3 is TGTGCCAGCAGTCCCCGGACAGGGTTGGGTAATACGCAGTATTTT.

This chain connects TRBV29-1 to TRBJ2-5; TRBD1 might be the D (5 bases). The DNA end is a closer match to TRBJ2-7, so the J assignment may be wrong. Germline CDR1 is SQVTM and CDR2 is ANQGSEA. This CDR3 spans 14 amino acids. CDR3 sequence: CSVVWQGLHYEQYF. The DNA of the CDR3 is TGCAGCGTTGTGTGGCAGGGCCTACACTACGAGCAGTACTTC.

This clone was observed once. This chain connects TRBV6-1 to TRBJ2-7; D is uncertain. CDR3 length: 15 residues. V shed 0 bases and J shed 4 bases, with 13 bases lying between them. CDR1 and CDR2 (germline): MNHNS, SASEGT. The CDR3 DNA sequence: TGTGCCAGCAGTGAAGCTGGTTCAACAACTTACGAGCAGTACTTC. As protein: CASSEAGSTTYEQYF.

V gene TRBV27 combines with J gene TRBJ1-4; D is perhaps TRBD1 (5 bases). Germline CDR1 MNHEY, CDR2 SMNVEV (reference sequence). Trimming took 5 bases from V and 6 from J, leaving 16 bases between them. The CDR3 runs to 15 residues. The CDR3 spells CASSERALGDEKLFF. CDR3 coding DNA: TGTGCCAGCAGTGAAAGGGCACTAGGGGATGAAAAACTGTTTTTT.